These 32 T cell receptor beta chains share one sample of origin, sequenced in a study of blood T cells in healthy people across ages. Primed by a sample-barcoded 5' primer and a J-beta primer mix, a second PCR proceeded for about 6 to 11 cycles. In TCRdb, the 5' RACE reads were re-called with MiXCR into one record per CDR3 protein. The repertoire includes about 680,000 distinct CDR3 sequences, around half of them detected once, and around a third sits in the top ten. The sample consisted of blood. Every receptor here comes from an older woman in good health.

This chain links TRBV12-3 or TRBV12-4 with TRBJ1-1; perhaps TRBD1 as D (6 bases). Trimming cost V 5 bases and J 6 bases, with 16 bases left between them. The CDR3 sequence is 14 residues long. The CDR3 DNA sequence: TGTGCCAGCAGTAGACCGGACAGAACGGCTGAAGCTTTCTTT. Its translation: CASSRPDRTAEAFF.

Concerning this clonotype itself: One base away lies a much larger clone, so this may be a sequencing read error. J is TRBJ2-1 and V is TRBV7-2; D perhaps matches TRBD1 (7 bases). Germline V lookup: CDR1 SGHTA, CDR2 FQGNSA. The CDR3 is 16 amino acids. The CDR3 is CASSFPPGGSYDEQFF. CDR3 nucleotides: TGTGCCAGCAGCTTCCCCCCAGGGGGGTCCTACGATGAGCAGTTCTTC.

The rearrangement uses TRBV21-1 and TRBJ2-5; the table names TRBD1, a call not compared with the DNA. TRBV21-1 is designated a pseudogene. The CDR3 contains 14 residues. The CDR3 reads CASSNRTGEETRYF. The CDR3 DNA reads TGTGCCAGCAGCAACCGGACAGGGGAGGAGACCCGGTACTTC.

In its sample, this clonotype was seen many times. The chain carries TRBV20-1 and TRBJ2-3; D is undetermined. The CDR3 totals 13 residues. The V gene's germline CDR1 is DFQATT and CDR2 SNEGSKA (reference sequence). V was pared by 4 bases and J by 5 bases, with 13 bases between. CDR3 sequence (DNA): TGCAGTGCTACCGATGATGTGAAAGATACGCAGTATTTT. As protein: CSATDDVKDTQYF.

This chain links TRBV20-1 with TRBJ2-1, with D uncertain. V gave up 3 bases and J gave up 9 bases, with 12 bases separating them. The length of the CDR3 is 12 residues. From germline, CDR1 is DFQATT and CDR2 SNEGSKA (reference sequence). The chain's CDR3 is CSASLDPREQFF. The CDR3 nucleotides are TGCAGTGCTAGCCTAGATCCGCGTGAGCAGTTCTTC.

J is TRBJ2-1 and V is TRBV11-1; 14 bases align to TRBD2. With 5 bases clipped from V and 8 bases from J, the junction kept 11 bases outside the gene matches. There are 17 residues in the CDR3. The germline gives CDR1 SGHAT, CDR2 FQDESV (reference sequence). CDR3 residues: CASSPGTSGSSAHEQFF. CDR3 sequence (DNA): TGTGCCAGCAGCCCTGGGACTAGCGGGAGTTCTGCCCATGAGCAGTTCTTC.

This rearrangement joins TRBV24-1 to TRBJ2-7; 7 nucleotides line up with TRBD1. The J segment lost 3 bases and the V segment lost 6 bases, leaving 7 bases of the junction unmatched. Looked up from germline, CDR1 is KGHDR and CDR2 is SFDVKD. There are 14 residues in the CDR3. CDR3 region: CATSSARDSYEQYF. The CDR3 DNA follows: TGTGCCACCAGTAGCGCCCGGGACAGCTACGAGCAGTACTTC.

This sequence joins TRBV15 and TRBJ2-7; D is unclear. Germline-derived CDR1 and CDR2 are LNHNV and YYDKDF (reference sequence). Trimming removed 0 bases from V and 0 bases from J, with 12 bases in between. This CDR3 is built from 16 residues. The CDR3 coding sequence is TGTGCCACCAGCAGAGATTTCTGGAGCGACTCCTACGAGCAGTACTTC. Its translation is CATSRDFWSDSYEQYF.

V gene TRBV29-1 combines with J gene TRBJ2-7; 7 bases align to TRBD2. Looked up from germline, CDR1 is SQVTM and CDR2 is ANQGSEA. CDR3 size: 14 residues. The V segment lost 3 bases and the J segment 2 bases; nucleotides outside the gene matches: 7. The CDR3 nucleotides read TGCAGCGTTGAGGCCCTAGCGGAGACCTACGAGCAGTACTTC. Encoded protein: CSVEALAETYEQYF.

J is TRBJ2-1 and V is TRBV11-1; no definite D call. Germline V CDR1 and CDR2: SGHAT, FQDESV (reference sequence). Trimming stripped 4 bases from V and 9 bases from J, with 10 bases between. The CDR3 covers 12 residues. The CDR3 DNA reads as TGTGCCAGCAGCTCCCAGTTTGGTGAGCAGTTCTTC. This sequence encodes CASSSQFGEQFF. Based on the CDR3 plus reference TRBV11-1 and TRBJ2-1, the full variable domain is EAEVAQSPRYKITEKSQAVAFWCDPISGHATLYWYRQILGQGPELLVQFQDESVVDDSQLPKDRFSAERLKGVDSTLKIQPAELGDSAMYLCASSSQFGEQFFGPGTRLTVL.

A few counts support this clonotype. The rearrangement uses TRBV2 and TRBJ2-1, with 9 positions matching TRBD2. In germline, CDR1 is SNHLY, CDR2 FYNNEI. J was trimmed by 13 bases and V by 5 bases; bases with no gene match: 9. The CDR3 is made up of 13 amino acids. CDR3 nucleotides: TGTGCCAGCAGTTTCGGGGGACTAGCCGACCAGTTCTTC. The encoded protein is CASSFGGLADQFF.

CDR3 amino acids: CASSVSGRNEKLFF. CDR3 in DNA: TGTGCCAGCAGCGTTTCGGGGAGGAATGAAAAACTGTTTTTT. The chain carries TRBV9 and TRBJ1-4, with D uncertain. Germline CDR1 and CDR2: SGDLS and YYNGEE. CDR3 length: 14 amino acids. V was clipped by 2 bases and J by 5 bases, with 10 bases between them.

The chain carries TRBV3-1 and TRBJ2-3; no firm D call. V was trimmed by 0 bases and J by 8 bases, leaving 9 bases between them. Per the germline V gene, CDR1 is LGHDT and CDR2 is YNNKEL (reference sequence). The CDR3 covers 13 residues. The CDR3: CASSQDRWGTQYF. DNA of the CDR3: TGTGCCAGCAGCCAAGACAGATGGGGTACGCAGTATTTT.

This sequence joins TRBV6-5 and TRBJ2-7, with unresolved D. From germline, CDR1 is MNHEY and CDR2 SVGAGI. The CDR3 loop spans 14 amino acids. V lost 10 bases to trimming and J lost 2 bases, with 18 bases between them. This CDR3 reads CATQTHYRAYEQYF. CDR3 DNA: TGTGCCACTCAGACTCACTATCGGGCCTACGAGCAGTACTTC.

V is TRBV12-5 and J is TRBJ2-1; no firm D call. The CDR3 runs to 13 residues. The V end was cut by 4 bases, the J end by 4 bases, with 8 bases between. Germline V gives CDR1 LGHNT, CDR2 FRNRAP. CDR3 region: CASGSPLYNEQFF. The CDR3 DNA reads as TGTGCTAGTGGTTCGCCCCTTTACAATGAGCAGTTCTTC.

This clonotype was counted a few times. CDR3 residues: CASSLGPIGETQYF. The CDR3 nucleotides are TGTGCCAGCAGCTTAGGGCCGATAGGGGAGACCCAGTACTTC. The chain uses TRBV7-7 and TRBJ2-7; D remains ambiguous. With the DNA end fitting TRBJ2-5 better, the J assignment may be wrong. The CDR3 is made up of 14 amino acids. Germline loops: CDR1 SSHAT, CDR2 FNYEAQ (reference sequence).

This clonotype has only one observation. The rearrangement joins TRBV7-2 to TRBJ1-2, with 10 positions matching TRBD1. The CDR3 is 14 residues long. V lost 4 bases and J lost 6; bases outside the gene matches: 5. Germline CDR1 and CDR2: SGHTA and FQGNSA. CDR3 sequence (DNA): TGTGCCAGCAGCTCTCGACAGGGGGCAAATGGCTACACCTTC. This codes for CASSSRQGANGYTF.

The V gene is TRBV20-1, the J gene TRBJ2-5, with D hard to call. Trimming pared 4 bases from V and 11 bases from J, leaving 17 bases between. There are 12 residues in the CDR3. Germline assignment: CDR1 DFQATT and CDR2 SNEGSKA (reference sequence). CDR3 DNA sequence: TGCAGTGCTAACGCCCTAAGTGATGAGCAGTACTTC. Translation: CSANALSDEQYF.

This clonotype was seen more than once but under ten times. The genes are TRBV11-2 and TRBJ2-7; maybe TRBD2 (5 bases). The germline V gene has CDR1 SGHAT and CDR2 FQNNGV. This CDR3 has 15 amino acids. V lost 5 bases and J 3 bases, leaving 17 bases between the germline ends. For the CDR3, the DNA is TGTGCCAGCAGCGTTGGTAGCGCGAAATTCTACGAGCAGTACTTC. Its translation is CASSVGSAKFYEQYF.

V is TRBV7-8 and J is TRBJ1-2; D uncertain. Germline V CDR1 and CDR2: SGHVS, FQNEAQ. CDR3 length equals 14 residues. V dropped 6 bases and J dropped 0 bases, with 11 bases sitting between them. The CDR3 nucleotides are TGTGCCAGCAGGGACGGCTCCGCTAACTATGGCTACACCTTC. Translated, it gives CASRDGSANYGYTF.

V is TRBV20-1 and J is TRBJ2-7, with unresolved D. CDR3 length equals 12 residues. Germline-derived CDR1 and CDR2 are DFQATT and SNEGSKA (reference sequence). V was trimmed by 2 bases and J by 2 bases, leaving 7 bases between them. The CDR3 coding sequence is TGCAGTGCTAGACCTGGGACCTACGAGCAGTACTTC. It is translated as CSARPGTYEQYF.

The chain is built from TRBV28 and TRBJ2-1; TRBD2 agrees at 7 bases. Trimming removed 1 base from V and 5 bases from J; junction bases left unmatched: 5. Germline loops: CDR1 MDHEN, CDR2 SYDVKM. CDR3 length: 15 amino acids. CDR3 region: CASSLFRTRHNEQFF. In nucleotides, the CDR3 is TGTGCCAGCAGTTTATTCAGGACTAGACACAATGAGCAGTTCTTC.

The chain has TRBV5-1 and TRBJ2-7; D may be TRBD1 (5 bases). V dropped 4 bases and J dropped 3 bases, with 23 bases sitting between them. The germline V gene encodes CDR1 SGHRS and CDR2 YFSETQ. The CDR3 consists of 17 residues. DNA for the CDR3: TGCGCCAGCAGCCCTCAATACTCCAGGGATCCCGGCTACGAGCAGTACTTC. As protein: CASSPQYSRDPGYEQYF.

In its sample, this clonotype was seen a few times. The rearrangement uses TRBV29-1 and TRBJ2-7; 7 nucleotides agree with TRBD1. The germline V gene encodes CDR1 SQVTM and CDR2 ANQGSEA. The CDR3 has 13 residues. Trimming took 7 bases from V and 6 from J; bases not matched to a gene: 12. CDR3 sequence reads: CSAGNRGIGEQYF. DNA of the CDR3: TGCAGCGCTGGAAACAGGGGAATAGGCGAGCAGTACTTC.

The chain links TRBV12-3 or TRBV12-4 to TRBJ2-1; D perhaps matches TRBD1 (6 bases). Trimming stripped 6 bases from V and 9 bases from J, with 12 bases between. This CDR3 is built from 12 residues. CDR3 in DNA: TGTGCCAGCAGCGACAGGTTTGGTGAGCAGTTCTTC. Translation gives CASSDRFGEQFF.

This rearrangement joins TRBV20-1 to TRBJ2-5; D possibly corresponds to TRBD2 (6 bases). The CDR3 extends over 17 amino acids. V was cut by 5 bases and J by 0 bases, with 22 bases left in between. Germline assignment: CDR1 DFQATT and CDR2 SNEGSKA (reference sequence). Written as DNA, the CDR3 is TGCAGTGCTCCTCAAGGGATTAGCGGCCTGTACCAAGAGACCCAGTACTTC. Its protein product is CSAPQGISGLYQETQYF.

In the case of this clonotype: An end of the junction does not agree with germline; a read error may underlie this. The chain uses TRBV13 and TRBJ2-4; D is possibly TRBD2 (6 bases). CDR1 is PRHDT and CDR2 is FYEKMQ in the germline V gene (reference sequence). CDR3 length: 14 amino acids. The CDR3 nucleotides read TGTGCTAGCAGCTCCCGGAGGGATGGAAGCATTCAGTACTTC. Translation: CASSSRRDGSIQYF.

The chain carries TRBV27 and TRBJ2-7; 10 bases fit TRBD2. This CDR3 is 15 amino acids long. Germline loops: CDR1 MNHEY, CDR2 SMNVEV (reference sequence). Trimming removed 5 bases from V and 0 bases from J; junction bases left unmatched: 4. CDR3 in amino acids: CASSVGLAVSYEQYF. The CDR3 nucleotides are TGTGCCAGCAGTGTCGGACTAGCGGTCTCCTACGAGCAGTACTTC.

The chain couples TRBV20-1 to TRBJ1-5, with D possibly matching TRBD1 (5 bases). In germline, CDR1 is DFQATT, CDR2 SNEGSKA (reference sequence). The CDR3 length is 12 residues. Trimming cost V 4 bases and J 7 bases, with 11 bases left between them. As DNA, the CDR3 is TGCAGTGCTAAGAAGTGGGGCCAGCCCCAGCATTTT. This encodes CSAKKWGQPQHF.

The J gene is TRBJ2-1, the V gene TRBV6-5, with TRBD1 matching 12 bases. There are 16 residues in the CDR3. J gave up 5 bases and V 5 bases, and 7 bases lay outside the gene matches. Germline V gives CDR1 MNHEY, CDR2 SVGAGI. DNA for the CDR3: TGTGCCAGCAGTCGACCGGGACAGGGGGCCCACAATGAGCAGTTCTTC. Its translation: CASSRPGQGAHNEQFF.

Worth noting for this clonotype: Since a much larger clone is just one base distant, this may be a read error. The chain combines TRBV20-1 with TRBJ2-3; 12 positions match TRBD2. Germline CDR1 reads DFQATT; CDR2 reads SNEGSKA (reference sequence). This CDR3 is built from 17 residues. CDR3 coding DNA: TGCAGTGCTAGAGATTCTAGCGGGAGGGGATTCACAGATACGCCGTATTTT. Its protein product is CSARDSSGRGFTDTPYF.

This clonotype appeared a few times. The chain links TRBV10-3 to TRBJ2-6, with D perhaps matching TRBD2 (5 bases). There are 18 residues in the CDR3. V was trimmed by 3 bases and J by 0 bases, leaving 15 bases between them. Germline CDR1 and CDR2: ENHRY and SYGVKD. CDR3 protein: CAISDPTRGISGANVLTF. DNA for the CDR3: TGTGCCATCAGTGACCCAACTCGAGGGATCTCTGGGGCCAACGTCCTGACTTTC.